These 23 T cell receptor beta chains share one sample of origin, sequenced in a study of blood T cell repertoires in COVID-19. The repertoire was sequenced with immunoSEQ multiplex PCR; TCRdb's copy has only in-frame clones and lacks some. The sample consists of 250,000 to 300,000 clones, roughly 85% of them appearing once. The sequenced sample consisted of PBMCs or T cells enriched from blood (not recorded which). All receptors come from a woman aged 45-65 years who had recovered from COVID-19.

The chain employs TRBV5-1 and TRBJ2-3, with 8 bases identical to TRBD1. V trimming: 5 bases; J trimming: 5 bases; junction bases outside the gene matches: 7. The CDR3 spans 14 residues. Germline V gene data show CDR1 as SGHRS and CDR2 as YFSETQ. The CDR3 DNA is TGCGCCAGCAGTTGGACAGGGCAGCAAGATACGCAGTATTTT. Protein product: CASSWTGQQDTQYF.

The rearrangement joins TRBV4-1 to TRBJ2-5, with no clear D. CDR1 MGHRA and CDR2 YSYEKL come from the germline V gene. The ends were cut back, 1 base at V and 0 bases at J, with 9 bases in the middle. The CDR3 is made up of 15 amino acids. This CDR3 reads CASSQGTQYQETQYF. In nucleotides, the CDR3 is TGCGCCAGCAGCCAAGGAACCCAGTACCAAGAGACCCAGTACTTC.

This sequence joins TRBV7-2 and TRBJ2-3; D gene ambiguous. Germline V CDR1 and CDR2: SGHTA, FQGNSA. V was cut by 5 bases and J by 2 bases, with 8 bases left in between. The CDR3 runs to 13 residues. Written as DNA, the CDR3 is TGTGCCAGCAGCCTCTCTTACACAGATACGCAGTATTTT. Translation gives CASSLSYTDTQYF.

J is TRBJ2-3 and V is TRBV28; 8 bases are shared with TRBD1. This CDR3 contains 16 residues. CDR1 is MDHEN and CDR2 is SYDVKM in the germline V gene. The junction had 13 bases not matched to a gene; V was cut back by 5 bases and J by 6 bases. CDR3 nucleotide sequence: TGTGCCAGCAGTCTTACACCTCAGGGGGCGAAGGATACGCAGTATTTT. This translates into CASSLTPQGAKDTQYF.

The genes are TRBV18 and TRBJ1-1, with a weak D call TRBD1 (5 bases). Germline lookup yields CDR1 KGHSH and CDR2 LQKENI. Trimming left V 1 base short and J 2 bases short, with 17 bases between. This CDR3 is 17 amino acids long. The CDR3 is CASSPLTAGPANTEAFF. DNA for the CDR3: TGTGCCAGCTCACCACTTACGGCAGGGCCCGCAAACACTGAAGCTTTCTTT.

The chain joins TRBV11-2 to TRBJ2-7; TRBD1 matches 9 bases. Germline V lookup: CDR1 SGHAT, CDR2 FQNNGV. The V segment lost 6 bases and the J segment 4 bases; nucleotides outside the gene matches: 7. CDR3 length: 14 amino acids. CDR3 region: CASSRGQGMYEQYF. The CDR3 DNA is TGTGCCAGCAGTAGAGGACAGGGGATGTACGAGCAGTACTTC.

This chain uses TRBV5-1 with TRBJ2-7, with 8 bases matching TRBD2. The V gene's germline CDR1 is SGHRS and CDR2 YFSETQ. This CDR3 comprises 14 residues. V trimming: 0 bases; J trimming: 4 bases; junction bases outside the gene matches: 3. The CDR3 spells CASSLASGLYEQYF. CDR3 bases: TGCGCCAGCAGCTTGGCTAGCGGGCTGTACGAGCAGTACTTC.

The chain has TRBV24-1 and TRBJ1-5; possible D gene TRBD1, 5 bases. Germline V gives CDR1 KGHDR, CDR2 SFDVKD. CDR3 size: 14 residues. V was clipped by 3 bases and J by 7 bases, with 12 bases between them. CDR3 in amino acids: CATSDGRDEQPQHF. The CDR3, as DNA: TGTGCCACCAGTGATGGCAGGGATGAACAGCCCCAGCATTTT.

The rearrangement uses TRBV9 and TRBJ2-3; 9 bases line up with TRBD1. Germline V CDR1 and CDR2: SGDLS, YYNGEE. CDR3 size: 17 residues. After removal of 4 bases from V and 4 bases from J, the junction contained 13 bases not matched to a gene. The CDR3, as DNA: TGTGCCAGCAGCCTCACCCCACAGGGGGCCGGGGCAGATACGCAGTATTTT. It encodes CASSLTPQGAGADTQYF.

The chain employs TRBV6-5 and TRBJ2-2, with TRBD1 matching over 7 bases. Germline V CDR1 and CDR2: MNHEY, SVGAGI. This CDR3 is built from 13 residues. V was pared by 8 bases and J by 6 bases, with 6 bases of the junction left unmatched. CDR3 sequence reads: CASGAGGSGELFF. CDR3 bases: TGTGCCAGCGGAGCAGGGGGTTCCGGGGAGCTGTTTTTT.

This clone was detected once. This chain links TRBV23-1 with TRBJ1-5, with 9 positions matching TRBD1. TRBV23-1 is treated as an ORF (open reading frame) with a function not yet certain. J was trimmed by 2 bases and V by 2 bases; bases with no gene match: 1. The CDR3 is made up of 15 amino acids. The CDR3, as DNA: TGCGCCAGCAGTCAAAGGACAGGGGGCAATCAGCCCCAGCATTTT. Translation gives CASSQRTGGNQPQHF.

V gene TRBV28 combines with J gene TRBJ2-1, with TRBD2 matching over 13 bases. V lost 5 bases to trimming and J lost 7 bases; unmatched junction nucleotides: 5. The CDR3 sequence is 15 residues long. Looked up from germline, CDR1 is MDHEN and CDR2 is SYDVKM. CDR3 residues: CASSRGLAGRNEQFF. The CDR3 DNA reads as TGTGCCAGCAGTAGGGGACTAGCGGGACGGAATGAGCAGTTCTTC.

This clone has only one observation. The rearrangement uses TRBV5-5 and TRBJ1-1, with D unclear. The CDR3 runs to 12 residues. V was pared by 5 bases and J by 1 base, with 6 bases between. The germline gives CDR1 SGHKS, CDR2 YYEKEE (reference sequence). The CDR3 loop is CASSTRNTEAFF. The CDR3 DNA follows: TGTGCCAGCAGTACGAGGAACACTGAAGCTTTCTTT. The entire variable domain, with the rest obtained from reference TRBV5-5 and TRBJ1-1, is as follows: DAGVTQSPTHLIKTRGQQVTLRCSPISGHKSVSWYQQVLGQGPQFIFQYYEKEERGRGNFPDRFSARQFPNYSSELNVNALLLGDSALYLCASSTRNTEAFFGQGTRLTVV.

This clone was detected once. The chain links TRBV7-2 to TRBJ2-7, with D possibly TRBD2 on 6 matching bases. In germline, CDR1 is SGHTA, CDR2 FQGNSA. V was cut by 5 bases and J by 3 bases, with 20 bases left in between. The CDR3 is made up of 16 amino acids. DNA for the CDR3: TGTGCCAGCAGCCCTACGGCCTTAACTAGCAACTACGAGCAGTACTTC. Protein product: CASSPTALTSNYEQYF. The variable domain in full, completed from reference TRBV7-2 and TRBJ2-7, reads GAGVSQSPSNKVTEKGKDVELRCDPISGHTALYWYRQSLGQGLEFLIYFQGNSAPDKSGLPSDRFSAERTGGSVSTLTIQRTQQEDSAVYLCASSPTALTSNYEQYFGPGTRLTVT.

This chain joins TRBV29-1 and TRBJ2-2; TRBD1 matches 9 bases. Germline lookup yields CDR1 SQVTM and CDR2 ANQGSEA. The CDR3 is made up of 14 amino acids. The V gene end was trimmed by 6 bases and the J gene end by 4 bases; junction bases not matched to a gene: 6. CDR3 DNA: TGCAGCGTGACCCACAGGGGGCTCACCGGGGAGCTGTTTTTT. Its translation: CSVTHRGLTGELFF.

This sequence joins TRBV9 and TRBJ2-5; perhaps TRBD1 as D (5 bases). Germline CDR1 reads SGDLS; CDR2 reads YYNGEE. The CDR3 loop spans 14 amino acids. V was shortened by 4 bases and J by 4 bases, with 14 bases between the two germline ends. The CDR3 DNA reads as TGTGCCAGCAGCTCGAGAACAGGCTTAGAGACCCAGTACTTC. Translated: CASSSRTGLETQYF.

The DNA for the CDR3 is TGTGCCAGCAGCTTATACAAGAATGAAAAACTGTTTTTT. Its protein product is CASSLYKNEKLFF. The rearrangement joins TRBV7-3 to TRBJ1-4; D is uncertain. Germline loops: CDR1 SGHTA, CDR2 FQGTGA. V lost 2 bases and J 5 bases, leaving 6 bases between the germline ends. The CDR3 contains 13 residues.

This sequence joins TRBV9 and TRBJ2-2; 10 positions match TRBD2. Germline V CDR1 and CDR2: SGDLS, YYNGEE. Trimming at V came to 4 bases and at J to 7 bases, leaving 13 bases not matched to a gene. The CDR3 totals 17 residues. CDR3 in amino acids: CASSNRGPSGSFGELFF. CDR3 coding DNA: TGTGCCAGCAGCAATCGGGGGCCTAGCGGGAGTTTCGGGGAGCTGTTTTTT.

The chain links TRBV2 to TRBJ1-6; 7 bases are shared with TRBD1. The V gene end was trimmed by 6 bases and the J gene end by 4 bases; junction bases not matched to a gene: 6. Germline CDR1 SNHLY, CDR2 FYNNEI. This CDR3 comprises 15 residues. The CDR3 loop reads CASRRRGPYNSPLHF. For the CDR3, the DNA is TGTGCCAGCAGGAGAAGGGGGCCTTATAATTCACCCCTCCACTTT. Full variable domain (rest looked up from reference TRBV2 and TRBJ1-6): EPEVTQTPSHQVTQMGQEVILRCVPISNHLYFYWYRQILGQKVEFLVSFYNNEISEKSEIFDDQFSVERPDGSNFTLKIRSTKLEDSAMYFCASRRRGPYNSPLHFGNGTRLTVT.

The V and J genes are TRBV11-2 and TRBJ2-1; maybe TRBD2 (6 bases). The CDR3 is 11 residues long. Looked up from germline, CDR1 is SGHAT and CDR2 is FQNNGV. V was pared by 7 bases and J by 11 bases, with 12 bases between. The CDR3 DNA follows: TGTGCCAGCATCCTTGGGAGGAAGCAGTTCTTC. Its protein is CASILGRKQFF.

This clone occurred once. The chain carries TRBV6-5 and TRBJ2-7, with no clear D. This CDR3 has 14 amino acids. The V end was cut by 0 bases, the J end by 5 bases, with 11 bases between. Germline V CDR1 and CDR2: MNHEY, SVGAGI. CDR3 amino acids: CASSYSSYSNEQYF. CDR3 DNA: TGTGCCAGCAGTTACTCGAGTTACAGCAACGAGCAGTACTTC.

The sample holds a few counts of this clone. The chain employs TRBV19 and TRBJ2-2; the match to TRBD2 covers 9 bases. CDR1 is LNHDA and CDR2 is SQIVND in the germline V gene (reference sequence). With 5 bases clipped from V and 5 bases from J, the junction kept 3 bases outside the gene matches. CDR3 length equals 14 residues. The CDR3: CASSSLAGTGELFF. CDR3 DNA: TGTGCCAGTAGTTCTCTAGCGGGGACCGGGGAGCTGTTTTTT.

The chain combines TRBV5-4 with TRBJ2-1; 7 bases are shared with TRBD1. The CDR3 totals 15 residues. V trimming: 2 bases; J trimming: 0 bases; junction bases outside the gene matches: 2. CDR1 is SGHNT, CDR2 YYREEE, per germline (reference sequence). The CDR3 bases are TGTGCCAGCAGCTTAGACAGGGACTCCTACAATGAGCAGTTCTTC. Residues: CASSLDRDSYNEQFF.